A single sample is the source of the 27 T cell receptor beta chains below, sequenced in a study of cytomegalovirus exposure and HLA in healthy donors. PCR used 60 Vbeta primers and 13 Jbeta primers. Using immunoSEQ multiplex PCR, the repertoire was profiled, and TCRdb retains in-frame clones only, with some absent. The table has about 100,000 clones, approximately 81% seen once. The sample consisted of PBMCs. These TCRs come from a male donor in good health and CMV-seropositive.

The chain joins TRBV11-3 to TRBJ1-4; D is ambiguous. V lost 1 base and J 0 bases, leaving 6 bases between the germline ends. The CDR3 consists of 15 residues. The germline V gene encodes CDR1 SGHNT and CDR2 YENEEA. CDR3 nucleotides: TGTGCCAGCAGCTTAGGCGTCTCAACTAATGAAAAACTGTTTTTT. Protein product: CASSLGVSTNEKLFF.

The CDR3 bases are TGTGCCAGTAGTATACACAGGGTAGAGGGTCAGCCCCAGCATTTT. Protein sequence: CASSIHRVEGQPQHF. The V and J genes are TRBV19 and TRBJ1-5; TRBD1 might be the D (6 bases). Germline assignment: CDR1 LNHDA and CDR2 SQIVND (reference sequence). The V and J ends lost 2 bases and 6 bases respectively, with 14 bases between them. CDR3 length: 15 residues. The whole variable domain, filled in from reference TRBV19 and TRBJ1-5, reads DGGITQSPKYLFRKEGQNVTLSCEQNLNHDAMYWYRQDPGQGLRLIYYSQIVNDFQKGDIAEGYSVSREKKESFPLTVTSAQKNPTAFYLCASSIHRVEGQPQHFGDGTRLSIL.

This clone was observed a few times. The J gene is TRBJ2-3, the V gene TRBV7-8; TRBD1 matches at 9 bases. Per germline, CDR1 SGHVS and CDR2 FQNEAQ. V shed 7 bases and J 8 bases; nucleotides not matched to a gene: 25. CDR3 length equals 19 residues. This CDR3 is CASTIQGATGGSIGGTQYF. The CDR3 bases are TGTGCCAGCACAATACAGGGGGCCACTGGCGGGTCCATAGGGGGTACGCAGTATTTT.

V and J are TRBV4-2 and TRBJ1-1, with D perhaps matching TRBD1 (6 bases). Germline CDR1 LGHNA, CDR2 YNFKEQ. V lost 4 bases, J lost 6 bases, and 18 bases lay in between. The CDR3 totals 15 residues. The DNA of the CDR3 is TGTGCCAGCAGCCCAGGGGAGGGGAGGGTAGCTGAAGCTTTCTTT. Translation: CASSPGEGRVAEAFF.

The chain employs TRBV6-1 and TRBJ1-2; a possible D gene is TRBD1 (5 bases). There are 13 residues in the CDR3. The V gene lost 6 bases and the J gene lost 3 bases, with 11 bases spanning the gap. Germline-derived CDR1 and CDR2 are MNHNS and SASEGT. CDR3 sequence: CASRGQAYYGYTF. The CDR3, as DNA: TGTGCCAGCAGGGGGCAGGCTTACTATGGCTACACCTTC.

The CDR3 DNA follows: TGTGCCAGCAGCGTACCGGGACAGGGGGACACTGAAGCTTTCTTT. Translated: CASSVPGQGDTEAFF. The genes are TRBV11-3 and TRBJ1-1; 11 bases match TRBD1. Germline trimming cut 5 bases from V and 3 bases from J; bases unmatched to any gene: 5. Germline V gene lookup returns CDR1 SGHNT and CDR2 YENEEA. This CDR3 spans 15 amino acids.

The J gene is TRBJ2-1, the V gene TRBV4-3, with D perhaps TRBD1 (5 bases). Germline V gene sequence: CDR1 LGHNA, CDR2 YSLEER. The CDR3 is made up of 13 amino acids. V lost 4 bases and J lost 6, with 10 bases in between. In DNA form, the CDR3 reads TGCGCCAGCAGCCGAAGGGGCGGCAATGAGCAGTTCTTC. It is translated as CASSRRGGNEQFF.

This rearrangement joins TRBV11-2 to TRBJ1-2; no reliable D call. Looked up from germline, CDR1 is SGHAT and CDR2 is FQNNGV. V lost 7 bases to trimming and J lost 0 bases, with 18 bases between them. This CDR3 spans 16 amino acids. CDR3 nucleotide sequence: TGTGCCAGCACCTCCGGAGGGCAGCCTACTAACTATGGCTACACCTTC. It specifies CASTSGGQPTNYGYTF.

The chain recombines TRBV29-1 with TRBJ1-1; 7 bases fit TRBD1. The V gene end was trimmed by 6 bases and the J gene end by 3 bases; junction bases not matched to a gene: 7. Germline-derived CDR1 and CDR2 are SQVTM and ANQGSEA. This CDR3 spans 13 amino acids. CDR3 amino acids: CSVYRGGDTEAFF. Written as DNA, the CDR3 is TGCAGCGTATACAGGGGAGGTGACACTGAAGCTTTCTTT.

This clone has at least ten counts. The chain recombines TRBV13 with TRBJ2-1, with D perhaps TRBD1 (6 bases). Germline CDR1 PRHDT, CDR2 FYEKMQ (reference sequence). The CDR3 is made up of 19 amino acids. Trimming took off 5 bases at V and 0 bases at J, with 23 bases between the two ends. The CDR3 reads CASSPRGYRDTDSYNEQFF. The CDR3 DNA follows: TGTGCCAGCAGCCCTCGGGGATACCGGGACACCGACTCCTACAATGAGCAGTTCTTC.

The J gene is TRBJ2-5, the V gene TRBV12-5, with 10 bases fitting TRBD2. Trimming cost V 0 bases and J 6 bases; bases outside gene matches: 13. In germline, CDR1 is LGHNT, CDR2 FRNRAP. The CDR3 extends over 18 amino acids. The CDR3 DNA is TGTGCTAGTGGTTTGGTAAGCGGGGGGGGCGTAGTACCAAAGACCCAGTACTTC. Its protein is CASGLVSGGGVVPKTQYF.

This clone was observed a handful of times. The J gene is TRBJ2-2, the V gene TRBV7-2; 8 bases agree with TRBD1. With 2 bases clipped from V and 2 bases from J, the junction kept 10 bases outside the gene matches. The CDR3 runs 18 residues. The germline CDR1 and CDR2 sequences are SGHTA and FQGNSA. The CDR3 nucleotides are TGTGCCAGCAGCTTAACAAGATACGGGACAGGAAACACCGGGGAGCTGTTTTTT. Residues: CASSLTRYGTGNTGELFF.

The genes are TRBV7-8 and TRBJ1-2, with 10 bases that match TRBD1. Unmatched junction bases numbered 7, after V lost 0 bases and J lost 9 bases. Germline V gene sequence: CDR1 SGHVS, CDR2 FQNEAQ. The CDR3 consists of 15 residues. The CDR3 DNA is TGTGCCAGCAGCTTAGCGGGGGACAGGGGAATTAGCTACACCTTC. The encoded protein is CASSLAGDRGISYTF.

This rearrangement joins TRBV4-3 to TRBJ1-6, with 8 bases aligning to TRBD1. The CDR3 runs 17 residues. After removal of 0 bases from V and 6 bases from J, the junction contained 7 bases not matched to a gene. CDR1 is LGHNA, CDR2 YSLEER, per germline. The CDR3, as DNA: TGCGCCAGCAGCCAAGATTTTGGGACAGGCCTTAATTCACCCCTCCACTTT. This translates into CASSQDFGTGLNSPLHF.

The gene calls are TRBV10-3 and TRBJ1-1, with TRBD1 identical over 7 bases. This CDR3 contains 11 residues. After removal of 9 bases from V and 4 bases from J, the junction contained 2 bases not matched to a gene. CDR1 and CDR2 (germline): ENHRY, SYGVKD. CDR3 in amino acids: CAIRQGTEAFF. Here the CDR3 DNA reads TGTGCCATTCGACAGGGCACTGAAGCTTTCTTT.

V is TRBV5-1 and J is TRBJ2-3, with TRBD1 identical over 9 bases. The CDR3 runs to 14 residues. Trimming at V came to 4 bases and at J to 5 bases, leaving 5 bases not matched to a gene. Germline V lookup: CDR1 SGHRS, CDR2 YFSETQ. For the CDR3, the DNA is TGCGCCAGCAGCCCGGGACAGGGTAAAGATACGCAGTATTTT. It translates to CASSPGQGKDTQYF.

This chain uses TRBV5-6 with TRBJ2-1, with 9 nucleotides matching TRBD1. Losses at the gene ends were 3 bases for V and 0 bases for J; bases not matched to a gene: 13. Germline V CDR1 and CDR2: SGHDT, YYEEEE. This CDR3 is 19 amino acids long. As DNA, the CDR3 is TGTGCCAGCAGCTCGCCGGGACAGGGTCTAAACAGCTCCTACAATGAGCAGTTCTTC. This gives the protein CASSSPGQGLNSSYNEQFF.

This clone was seen once. The CDR3 bases are TGTGCCAGCAGTTACGCAAGAGGGCTCATGAACACTGAAGCTTTCTTT. Its protein product is CASSYARGLMNTEAFF. V usage is TRBV6-5 and J usage is TRBJ1-1; D gene unclear. CDR3 length equals 16 residues. Deletions cut 2 bases from V and 0 bases from J, with 13 bases between. Germline CDR1 reads MNHEY; CDR2 reads SVGAGI.

This sequence joins TRBV5-1 and TRBJ2-6; 7 bases are shared with TRBD1. The V gene end was trimmed by 2 bases and the J gene end by 0 bases; junction bases not matched to a gene: 11. The CDR3 has 19 residues. From germline, CDR1 is SGHRS and CDR2 YFSETQ. The CDR3 loop reads CASSFLGQGDLSGANVLTF. For the CDR3, the DNA is TGCGCCAGCAGCTTCCTGGGGCAGGGGGACCTCTCTGGGGCCAACGTCCTGACTTTC.

This chain links TRBV30 with TRBJ2-3; 7 bases align to TRBD2. CDR1 and CDR2 from the germline V gene are GTSNPN and SVGIG (reference sequence). The V segment lost 1 base and the J segment 4 bases; nucleotides outside the gene matches: 2. The CDR3 consists of 13 residues. The CDR3 coding sequence is TGTGCCTGGAGTGCGGGGGGAGCAGATACGCAGTATTTT. Amino acids: CAWSAGGADTQYF.

The chain links TRBV29-1 to TRBJ2-3; D might be TRBD1 (6 bases). The V and J ends lost 3 bases and 1 base respectively, with 8 bases between them. CDR1 is SQVTM, CDR2 ANQGSEA, per germline. This CDR3 contains 13 residues. The CDR3 region is CSVEGARTDTQYF. The DNA for the CDR3 is TGCAGCGTTGAGGGGGCCCGCACAGATACGCAGTATTTT.

This chain links TRBV25-1 with TRBJ2-3, with 8 bases lining up with TRBD2. Unmatched junction bases numbered 7, after V lost 5 bases and J lost 3 bases. The CDR3 is made up of 15 amino acids. CDR1 and CDR2 from the germline V gene are MGHDK and SYGVNS. The CDR3 DNA is TGTGCCAGCAGTTCCGGGGGGGGGAGGACAGATACGCAGTATTTT. Encoded protein: CASSSGGGRTDTQYF.

V gene TRBV9 combines with J gene TRBJ2-2; TRBD2 agrees at 9 bases. Germline CDR1 is SGDLS and CDR2 is YYNGEE. The CDR3 length is 17 residues. V shed 4 bases and J 4 bases; nucleotides not matched to a gene: 11. The CDR3 DNA reads TGTGCCAGCAGCTCCCCTCTGGAGCGGGGGGTCACCGGGGAGCTGTTTTTT. The encoded protein is CASSSPLERGVTGELFF.

This clone was seen a handful of times. The CDR3 DNA reads as TGTGCCAGCAGCCCGCCAGTTATGAACACTGAAGCTTTCTTT. Protein product: CASSPPVMNTEAFF. V and J are TRBV11-3 and TRBJ1-1; D not certain. CDR1 SGHNT and CDR2 YENEEA come from the germline V gene. This CDR3 comprises 14 residues. Trimming took 5 bases from V and 0 from J, leaving 10 bases between them.

The chain links TRBV10-3 to TRBJ2-7; 7 bases fit TRBD1. The CDR3 length is 16 residues. CDR1 is ENHRY and CDR2 is SYGVKD in the germline V gene. The V gene end was trimmed by 5 bases and the J gene end by 2 bases; junction bases not matched to a gene: 12. CDR3 residues: CAISPITRDSTYEQYF. Written as DNA, the CDR3 is TGTGCCATCAGTCCGATCACCCGGGACAGTACCTACGAGCAGTACTTC.

The chain combines TRBV5-1 with TRBJ1-2; 9 bases are a match to TRBD1. Trimming at V came to 3 bases and at J to 1 base, leaving 10 bases not matched to a gene. CDR3 length: 17 residues. CDR1 SGHRS and CDR2 YFSETQ come from the germline V gene. The CDR3 reads CASSSFRDRVDNYGYTF. The CDR3, as DNA: TGCGCCAGCAGCTCCTTCCGGGACAGGGTGGATAACTATGGCTACACCTTC.

CDR3 DNA sequence: TGTGCCAGCAGTTTAGTGTACAGGGCCCGCGAGCAGTACTTC. It yields the protein CASSLVYRAREQYF. The V gene is TRBV27, the J gene TRBJ2-7; maybe TRBD1 (6 bases). The germline V and J ends were trimmed by 2 bases and 6 bases, with 14 bases remaining between them. The CDR3 has 14 amino acids. Per germline, CDR1 MNHEY and CDR2 SMNVEV (reference sequence).